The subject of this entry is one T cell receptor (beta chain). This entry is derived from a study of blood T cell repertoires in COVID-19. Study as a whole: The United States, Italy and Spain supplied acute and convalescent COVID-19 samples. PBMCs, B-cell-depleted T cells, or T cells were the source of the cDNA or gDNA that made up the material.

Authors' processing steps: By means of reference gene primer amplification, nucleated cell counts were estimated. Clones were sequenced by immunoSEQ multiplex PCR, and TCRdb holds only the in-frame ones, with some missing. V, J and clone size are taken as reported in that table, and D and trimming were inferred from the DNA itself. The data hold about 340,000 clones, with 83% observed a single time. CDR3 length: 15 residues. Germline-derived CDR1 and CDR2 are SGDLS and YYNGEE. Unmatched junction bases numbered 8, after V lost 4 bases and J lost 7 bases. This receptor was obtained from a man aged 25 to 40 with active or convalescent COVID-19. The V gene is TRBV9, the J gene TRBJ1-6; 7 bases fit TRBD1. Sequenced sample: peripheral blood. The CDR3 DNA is TGTGCCAGCAGCTCCCACGGACAGGACAATTCACCCCTCCACTTT. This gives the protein CASSSHGQDNSPLHF.